This T cell receptor (beta chain) emerged from a study of breast tumors, draining lymph nodes, adjacent tissues. The study, taken as a whole, reports: Luminal-like breast cancer showed significantly greater tumor-nontumor repertoire similarity than basal-like breast cancer did.

TCRdb independently ran MiXCR on the multiplex PCR reads; one entry per CDR3 protein. The sample comprises 100,000 to 150,000 distinct CDR3 sequences, approximately 20% of which are singletons, and 2.6% rests with the top ten. Germline CDR1 and CDR2: LNHDA and SQIVND (reference sequence). V was trimmed by 10 bases and J by 2 bases, leaving 18 bases between them. The CDR3 loop spans 15 amino acids. Axillary draining lymph nodes of breast cancer patients supplied the node samples. Regarding this clonotype: No antigen is known for it.

The source is a female donor with breast cancer. Some clones in this sample may be carry-over from other donors' samples. The chain combines TRBV19 with TRBJ1-5, with D possibly matching TRBD1 (5 bases). The sample consisted of axillary lymph node tissue. The CDR3 loop is CATDRTFEGNQPQHF. The CDR3 coding sequence is TGTGCCACTGATAGGACATTTGAGGGCAATCAGCCCCAGCATTTT.